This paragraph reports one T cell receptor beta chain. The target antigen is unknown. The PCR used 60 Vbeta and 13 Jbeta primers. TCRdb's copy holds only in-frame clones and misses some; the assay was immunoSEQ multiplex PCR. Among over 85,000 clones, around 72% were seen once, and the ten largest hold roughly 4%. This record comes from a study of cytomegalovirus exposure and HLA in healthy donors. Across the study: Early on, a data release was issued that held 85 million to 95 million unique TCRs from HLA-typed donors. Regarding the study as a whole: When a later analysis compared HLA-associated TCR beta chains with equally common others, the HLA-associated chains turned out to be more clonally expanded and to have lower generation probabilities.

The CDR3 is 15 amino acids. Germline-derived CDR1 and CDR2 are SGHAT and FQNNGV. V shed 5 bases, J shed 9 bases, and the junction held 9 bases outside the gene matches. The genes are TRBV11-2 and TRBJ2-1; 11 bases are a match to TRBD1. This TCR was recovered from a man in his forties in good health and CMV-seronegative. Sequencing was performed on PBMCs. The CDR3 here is CASSRTGGEVPEQFF. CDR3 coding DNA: TGTGCCAGCAGCCGGACAGGGGGCGAGGTACCTGAGCAGTTCTTC.